The TCR beta chain described here comes from a study of CD8 T cells in ankylosing spondylitis. General observations from the study: Disease-associated clones were reportedly significantly overrepresented in matched ankylosing spondylitis synovial fluid. Some motif variants were previously reported in reactive arthritis synovial fluid and blood. Within ankylosing spondylitis blood, a TCR beta motif made up of eight highly homologous variants appeared to be characteristic.

This CDR3 spans 15 amino acids. With 9 bases clipped from V and 3 bases from J, the junction kept 10 bases outside the gene matches. Germline CDR1 LNHDA, CDR2 SQIVND (reference sequence). This clonotype was detected only a few times. No antigen is known for it. Each TCR beta library was made by quantitative 5'-RACE that incorporated molecular barcodes. TCRdb re-called the 5' RACE reads with MiXCR, one entry per CDR3 protein. The repertoire holds about 240,000 distinct CDR3 sequences, with about 10% as singletons. The sequencing input was blood, either unsorted or a sorted T cell fraction (not recorded which). The V gene is TRBV19, the J gene TRBJ1-5, with 8 bases fitting TRBD1. This receptor was obtained from a male donor with ankylosing spondylitis or in good health (not recorded which). In nucleotides, the CDR3 is TGTGCCAGCAGATCTCGGGACAGGAACAATCAGCCCCAGCATTTT. Amino acid sequence: CASRSRDRNNQPQHF.